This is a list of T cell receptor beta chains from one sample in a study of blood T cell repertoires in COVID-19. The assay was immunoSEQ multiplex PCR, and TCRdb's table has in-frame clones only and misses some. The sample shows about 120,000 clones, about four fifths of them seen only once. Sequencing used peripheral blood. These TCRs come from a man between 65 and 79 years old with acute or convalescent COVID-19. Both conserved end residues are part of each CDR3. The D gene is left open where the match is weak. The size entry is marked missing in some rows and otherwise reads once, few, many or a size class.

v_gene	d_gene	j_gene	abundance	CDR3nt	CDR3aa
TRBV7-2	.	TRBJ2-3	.	TGTGCCAGCAGCTCCTGGACATCCGCAGATACGCAGTATTTT	CASSSWTSADTQYF
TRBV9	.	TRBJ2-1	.	TGTGCCAGCAGCGTAGACCCGGGTAACTACAATGAGCAGTTCTTC	CASSVDPGNYNEQFF
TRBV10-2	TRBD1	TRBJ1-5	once	TGCGCCAGCAAAGAACAGGGGCGTCAGCCCCAGCATTTT	CASKEQGRQPQHF
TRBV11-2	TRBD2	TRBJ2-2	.	TGTGCCAGCAGCATCACTAGCGGGGGGGCCGTCGGGGAGCTGTTTTTT	CASSITSGGAVGELFF
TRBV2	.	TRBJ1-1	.	TGTGCCAGCCACAGGGCGGGCACTGAAGCTTTCTTT	CASHRAGTEAFF
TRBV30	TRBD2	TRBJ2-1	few	TGTGCCTTCCTTCCGCTAGCGGGGGGGCCTCGTGAGCAGTTCTTC	CAFLPLAGGPREQFF
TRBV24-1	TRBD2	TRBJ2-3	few	TGTGCCACCAGTGAGCCCGGGACTAGCGGGGCGAATACGCAGTATTTT	CATSEPGTSGANTQYF
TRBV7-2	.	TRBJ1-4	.	TGTGCCAGCAGCTTAGTACATATAACTAATGAAAAACTGTTTTTT	CASSLVHITNEKLFF
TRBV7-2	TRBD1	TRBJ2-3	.	TGTGCCAGCAGCGCGAACAGGGGGGTTTATACGCAGTATTTT	CASSANRGVYTQYF
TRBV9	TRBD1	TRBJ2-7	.	TGTGCCAGCAGCGGGGGACAGGGTAGTATCGACGAGCAGTACTTC	CASSGGQGSIDEQYF